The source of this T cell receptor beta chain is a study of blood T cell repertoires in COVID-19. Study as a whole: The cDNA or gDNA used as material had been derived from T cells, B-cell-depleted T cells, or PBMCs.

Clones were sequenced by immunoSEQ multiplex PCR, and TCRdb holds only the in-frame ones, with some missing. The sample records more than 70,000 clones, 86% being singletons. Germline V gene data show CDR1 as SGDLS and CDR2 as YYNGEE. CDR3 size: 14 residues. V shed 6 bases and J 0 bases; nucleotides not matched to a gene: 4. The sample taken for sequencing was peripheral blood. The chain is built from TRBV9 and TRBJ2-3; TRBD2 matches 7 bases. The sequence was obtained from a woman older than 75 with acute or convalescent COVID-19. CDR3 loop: CASNERGSTDTQYF. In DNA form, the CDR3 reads TGTGCCAGCAACGAGCGGGGAAGCACAGATACGCAGTATTTT.